Sequencing of this T cell receptor beta chain was carried out in a study of cytomegalovirus exposure and HLA in healthy donors. Researchers ran the PCR with 60 Vbeta and 13 Jbeta primers. Generated by immunoSEQ multiplex PCR, the TCRdb table keeps only in-frame clones and is missing some. The data contain under 150,000 clones, about 70% of them singletons. The CDR3 consists of 13 residues. Germline-derived CDR1 and CDR2 are MGHRA and YSYEKL. The J segment lost 9 bases and the V segment lost 3 bases, leaving 3 bases of the junction unmatched. This sequence was found in a woman aged 55-69 years in good health and CMV-seropositive. This chain joins TRBV4-1 and TRBJ2-1; TRBD1 aligns across 9 bases. Sample: PBMCs. The CDR3 nucleotides read TGCGCCAGCAGCCACGCGACAGGGGGTGAGCAGTTCTTC. Translating gives CASSHATGGEQFF.